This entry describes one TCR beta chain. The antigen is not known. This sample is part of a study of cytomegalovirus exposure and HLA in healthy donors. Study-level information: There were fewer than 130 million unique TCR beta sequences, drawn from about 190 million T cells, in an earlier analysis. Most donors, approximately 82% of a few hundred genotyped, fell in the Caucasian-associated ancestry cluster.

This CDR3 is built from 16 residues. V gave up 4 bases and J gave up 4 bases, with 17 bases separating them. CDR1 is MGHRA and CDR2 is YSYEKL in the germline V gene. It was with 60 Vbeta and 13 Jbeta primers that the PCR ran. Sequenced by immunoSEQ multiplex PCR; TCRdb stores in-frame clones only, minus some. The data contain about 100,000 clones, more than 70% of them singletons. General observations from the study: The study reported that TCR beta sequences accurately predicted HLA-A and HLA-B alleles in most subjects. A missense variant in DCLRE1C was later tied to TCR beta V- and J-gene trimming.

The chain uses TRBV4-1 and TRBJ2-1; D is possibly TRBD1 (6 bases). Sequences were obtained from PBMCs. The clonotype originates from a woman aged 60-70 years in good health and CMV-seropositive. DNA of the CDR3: TGCGCCAGCAGCCGGCCCTACCGGGACAATTACAATGAGCAGTTCTTC. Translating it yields CASSRPYRDNYNEQFF.